This T cell receptor beta chain was sequenced in a study of cytotoxic CD8 clonotypes in ibrutinib-treated CLL. Clones were sequenced by immunoSEQ multiplex PCR, and TCRdb holds only the in-frame ones, with some missing. Of approximately 53,000 clones listed, approximately 87% were seen once; the top ten hold roughly 22%. Study-wide results and caveats: Patients with sustained remission and those progressing were sampled at differing times.

As concerns this clone: Its antigen remains unknown.

The CDR3 is made up of 13 amino acids. V dropped 4 bases and J dropped 13; count of bases not matched to a gene: 4. Germline V lookup: CDR1 LNHDA, CDR2 SQIVND (reference sequence). This sample comprised PBMCs, obtained after 24 months of ibrutinib treatment. The clonotype comes from a human donor with chronic lymphocytic leukemia. The V gene is TRBV19, the J gene TRBJ2-1; 13 bases agree with TRBD2. The CDR3 DNA sequence: TGTGCCAGTAGTAGGACTAGCGGGAGAGGACAGTTCTTC. As protein: CASSRTSGRGQFF.